Following are 26 T cell receptor beta chains from one sample sequenced in a study of cytomegalovirus exposure and HLA in healthy donors. PCR amplification relied on 60 Vbeta primers (plus 13 Jbeta primers). Data came from immunoSEQ multiplex PCR; TCRdb stores just in-frame clones and leaves some out. In the table there are approximately 110,000 clones, around 82% of which are singletons. The sequenced sample consisted of PBMCs. The receptors originated from a man aged 35-49 years in good health and CMV-seronegative.

This clone has a handful of counts. The chain links TRBV29-1 to TRBJ2-5, with D possibly being TRBD1 (6 bases). This CDR3 comprises 14 residues. V shed 7 bases and J shed 1 base, with 16 bases lying between them. Per germline, CDR1 SQVTM and CDR2 ANQGSEA. Here the CDR3 DNA reads TGCAGCGCCATGATTCCCAGGGGCCAAGAGACCCAGTACTTC. It encodes CSAMIPRGQETQYF.

The rearrangement links TRBV19 to TRBJ2-5, with 7 bases aligning to TRBD1. The assigned J gene may be wrong: the sequence end matches TRBJ2-7 better. This CDR3 comprises 14 residues. CDR1 is LNHDA and CDR2 is SQIVND in the germline V gene (reference sequence). The CDR3 here is CASSPQGSSYEQYF. CDR3 nucleotides: TGTGCCAGTAGTCCACAGGGGAGCTCCTACGAGCAGTACTTC.

This rearrangement joins TRBV7-8 to TRBJ1-2; tentatively, D is TRBD1 (6 bases). Germline loops: CDR1 SGHVS, CDR2 FQNEAQ. The CDR3 has 14 residues. V was shortened by 1 base and J by 2 bases, with 8 bases between the two germline ends. This CDR3 reads CASSLVDRNYGYTF. The CDR3 DNA reads TGTGCCAGCAGCTTAGTAGACAGGAACTATGGCTACACCTTC. The full variable domain, its missing parts supplied by reference TRBV7-8 and TRBJ1-2, is GAGVSQSPRYKVAKRGQDVALRCDPISGHVSLFWYQQALGQGPEFLTYFQNEAQLDKSGLPSDRFFAERPEGSVSTLKIQRTQQEDSAVYLCASSLVDRNYGYTFGSGTRLTVV.

This clone was observed a handful of times. The genes are TRBV27 and TRBJ2-7; D perhaps matches TRBD2 (6 bases). V lost 8 bases to trimming and J lost 0 bases, with 14 bases between them. Looked up from germline, CDR1 is MNHEY and CDR2 is SMNVEV (reference sequence). The CDR3 is 14 amino acids. CDR3 nucleotides: TGTGCCAGCCACCTGGACGGGAGCTCCTACGAGCAGTACTTC. It specifies CASHLDGSSYEQYF.

The chain uses TRBV7-2 and TRBJ1-2; D is undetermined. The length of the CDR3 is 14 residues. Germline V CDR1 and CDR2: SGHTA, FQGNSA. Between the trimmed V and J ends, which lost 3 bases and 2 bases, there was a span of 10 bases. DNA for the CDR3: TGTGCCAGCAGCTTGGAGGGTACAAACTATGGCTACACCTTC. The encoded protein is CASSLEGTNYGYTF.

CDR3 sequence: CASSITSSSDGYYEQYF. The CDR3 DNA is TGTGCCAGTAGTATCACCTCTAGCAGCGACGGTTACTACGAGCAGTACTTC. The chain carries TRBV19 and TRBJ2-5; weak D call: TRBD2 (5 bases). The DNA matches TRBJ2-7 better at its end, which makes the J call doubtful. This CDR3 comprises 17 residues. CDR1 is LNHDA and CDR2 is SQIVND in the germline V gene (reference sequence).

The rearrangement uses TRBV6-5 and TRBJ2-3; 7 bases agree with TRBD1. Germline loops: CDR1 MNHEY, CDR2 SVGAGI. The ends lost 6 bases at V and 1 base at J; junction bases unmatched: 10. The CDR3 is 16 amino acids. In nucleotides, the CDR3 is TGTGCCAGCAGATACCATGGACAGGCCGGCACAGATACGCAGTATTTT. The encoded protein is CASRYHGQAGTDTQYF.

A single count supports this clone. This rearrangement joins TRBV7-9 to TRBJ1-1; TRBD1 might be the D (6 bases). Germline-derived CDR1 and CDR2 are SEHNR and FQNEAQ (reference sequence). The CDR3 contains 15 residues. Deletions cut 1 base from V and 4 bases from J, with 13 bases between. The CDR3 region is CASSLEGGGGTEAFF. For the CDR3, the DNA is TGTGCCAGCAGCTTAGAGGGGGGAGGGGGCACTGAAGCTTTCTTT.

The chain joins TRBV4-1 to TRBJ2-7; 7 bases map to TRBD1. The germline V gene encodes CDR1 MGHRA and CDR2 YSYEKL. This CDR3 spans 15 amino acids. V lost 3 bases to trimming and J lost 5 bases; unmatched junction nucleotides: 10. CDR3 DNA: TGCGCCAGCAGCCACGAATTCAAACAGGGGCACGAGCAGTACTTC. This translates into CASSHEFKQGHEQYF.

The chain carries TRBV6-5 and TRBJ1-1; 7 bases match TRBD1. Germline CDR1 reads MNHEY; CDR2 reads SVGAGI. This CDR3 spans 14 amino acids. V lost 5 bases, J lost 2 bases, and 5 bases stayed unmatched. Written as DNA, the CDR3 is TGTGCCAGCAGTCGATCAGGGGGAAACACTGAAGCTTTCTTT. It codes for CASSRSGGNTEAFF.

Only a few counts were recorded for this clone. The rearrangement joins TRBV4-3 to TRBJ1-2; 9 nucleotides align to TRBD1. V shed 0 bases and J 1 base; nucleotides not matched to a gene: 6. The CDR3 is 17 residues long. CDR1 and CDR2 (germline): LGHNA, YSLEER. As DNA, the CDR3 is TGCGCCAGCAGCCAAGAGGTGGGGACAGGGTATAACTATGGCTACACCTTC. Encoded protein: CASSQEVGTGYNYGYTF.

CDR3 protein: CASSPLATGHRNTEAFF. The CDR3 nucleotides are TGTGCCAGCAGCCCCTTGGCCACAGGGCACCGAAACACTGAAGCTTTCTTT. The chain uses TRBV5-4 and TRBJ1-1; a possible D gene is TRBD1 (6 bases). Trimming stripped 4 bases from V and 2 bases from J, with 21 bases between. There are 17 residues in the CDR3. Germline lookup yields CDR1 SGHNT and CDR2 YYREEE (reference sequence).

This clone was picked up one time. This chain joins TRBV19 and TRBJ2-1; 7 nucleotides match TRBD1. The V gene's germline CDR1 is LNHDA and CDR2 SQIVND (reference sequence). V shed 7 bases and J 12 bases; nucleotides not matched to a gene: 6. The length of the CDR3 is 11 residues. DNA of the CDR3: TGTGCCAGTACCACAGGGGCAGGGCAGTTCTTC. This translates into CASTTGAGQFF.

This chain uses TRBV5-8 with TRBJ2-1, with TRBD1 as a possible D gene (5 bases). The length of the CDR3 is 14 residues. Germline values: CDR1 SGHTS, CDR2 YDEGEE. V lost 1 base and J lost 1, with 6 bases in between. CDR3 sequence: CASSLQGSYNEQFF. In DNA form, the CDR3 reads TGTGCCAGCAGCTTGCAGGGTTCCTACAATGAGCAGTTCTTC.

The V gene is TRBV18, the J gene TRBJ2-3; the D gene is possibly TRBD2 (7 bases). The V gene's germline CDR1 is KGHSH and CDR2 LQKENI. Trimming took off 2 bases at V and 5 bases at J, with 14 bases between the two ends. The CDR3 is 15 amino acids. The CDR3 DNA sequence: TGTGCCAGCTCACCAAGGGAGGGGGTGATAGATACGCAGTATTTT. Its translation: CASSPREGVIDTQYF.

V and J are TRBV5-1 and TRBJ1-2; possibly TRBD1 for D (6 bases). The CDR3 is 13 amino acids. V shed 1 base and J shed 8 bases, with 12 bases lying between them. Germline assignment: CDR1 SGHRS and CDR2 YFSETQ. CDR3 DNA sequence: TGCGCCAGCAGCTTGAAGGGGGTCGGGGGCTACACCTTC. It specifies CASSLKGVGGYTF.

The chain couples TRBV7-3 to TRBJ2-1, with D perhaps matching TRBD2 (6 bases). Trimming pared 4 bases from V and 0 bases from J, leaving 10 bases between. The germline CDR1 and CDR2 sequences are SGHTA and FQGTGA. The CDR3 is 15 amino acids. CDR3 protein: CASSWDSSSYNEQFF. The CDR3 DNA reads as TGTGCCAGCAGCTGGGACTCCAGCTCCTACAATGAGCAGTTCTTC.

The chain joins TRBV2 to TRBJ1-5; possibly TRBD1 for D (5 bases). Germline CDR1 and CDR2: SNHLY and FYNNEI. The CDR3 runs to 16 residues. V was cut by 4 bases and J by 2 bases, with 15 bases left in between. This CDR3 reads CASSAQGRVGNQPQHF. CDR3 sequence (DNA): TGTGCCAGCAGTGCCCAGGGCAGGGTTGGCAATCAGCCCCAGCATTTT.

The chain links TRBV7-9 to TRBJ1-6, with a weak D call TRBD1 (6 bases). CDR3 length: 15 residues. Germline lookup yields CDR1 SEHNR and CDR2 FQNEAQ (reference sequence). V shed 5 bases and J shed 10 bases, with 18 bases lying between them. CDR3 loop: CASSRRTAAGSPLHF. In DNA form, the CDR3 reads TGTGCCAGCAGCCGACGGACAGCCGCAGGGTCACCCCTCCACTTT.

The chain has TRBV6-5 and TRBJ1-4; D gene ambiguous. Per the germline V gene, CDR1 is MNHEY and CDR2 is SVGAGI. The CDR3 loop spans 14 amino acids. V was clipped by 2 bases and J by 8 bases, with 12 bases between them. The chain's CDR3 is CASSYVRDWEKLFF. The CDR3 DNA reads TGTGCCAGCAGTTACGTGAGGGATTGGGAAAAACTGTTTTTT.

The genes are TRBV28 and TRBJ1-5, with unresolved D. This CDR3 has 13 amino acids. From germline, CDR1 is MDHEN and CDR2 SYDVKM. Trimming shortened V by 3 bases and J by 7 bases, and 10 bases separated the two germline ends. CDR3: CASSFARSQPQHF. The CDR3 nucleotides read TGTGCCAGCAGTTTTGCGCGGAGCCAGCCCCAGCATTTT. The variable domain in full, completed from reference TRBV28 and TRBJ1-5, reads DVKVTQSSRYLVKRTGEKVFLECVQDMDHENMFWYRQDPGLGLRLIYFSYDVKMKEKGDIPEGYSVSREKKERFSLILESASTNQTSMYLCASSFARSQPQHFGDGTRLSIL.

This clone has a single count. The chain employs TRBV5-5 and TRBJ2-5, with D perhaps TRBD2 (5 bases). Trimming pared 4 bases from V and 5 bases from J, leaving 15 bases between. The CDR3 is 14 residues long. From germline, CDR1 is SGHKS and CDR2 YYEKEE (reference sequence). CDR3 nucleotides: TGTGCCAGCAGCAGGGCGGTCCGGGATGAGACCCAGTACTTC. This translates into CASSRAVRDETQYF. Based on the CDR3 plus reference TRBV5-5 and TRBJ2-5, the full variable domain is DAGVTQSPTHLIKTRGQQVTLRCSPISGHKSVSWYQQVLGQGPQFIFQYYEKEERGRGNFPDRFSARQFPNYSSELNVNALLLGDSALYLCASSRAVRDETQYFGPGTRLLVL.

The chain is built from TRBV7-9 and TRBJ2-7; 8 bases match TRBD1. Trimming at V came to 1 base and at J to 6 bases, leaving 2 bases not matched to a gene. There are 13 residues in the CDR3. Germline lookup yields CDR1 SEHNR and CDR2 FQNEAQ (reference sequence). The CDR3 DNA follows: TGTGCCAGCAGCTTAGTTGACAGGGGCGAGCAGTACTTC. Its translation is CASSLVDRGEQYF.

The chain links TRBV6-6 to TRBJ2-7; 8 nucleotides line up with TRBD1. CDR3 length: 14 residues. The germline V gene encodes CDR1 MNHNY and CDR2 SVGAGI (reference sequence). Trimming cost V 5 bases and J 3 bases; bases outside gene matches: 6. CDR3 nucleotide sequence: TGTGCCAGCAGTCTATTACAGGGGGTCTACGAGCAGTACTTC. This sequence encodes CASSLLQGVYEQYF.

There are a few counts of this clone. The CDR3 DNA sequence: TGTGCCAGCAGCTTACAGCCGTCGGGATATACCTACGAGCAGTACTTC. Translated, it gives CASSLQPSGYTYEQYF. The rearrangement links TRBV7-2 to TRBJ2-7, with a tentative D call TRBD2 (5 bases). Looked up from germline, CDR1 is SGHTA and CDR2 is FQGNSA. Between the trimmed V and J ends, which lost 2 bases and 2 bases, there was a span of 16 bases. The CDR3 covers 16 residues.

As concerns this clone: The sample contains more than one DNA sequence encoding this CDR3. The chain uses TRBV10-3 and TRBJ2-3, with D unclear. V was shortened by 5 bases and J by 2 bases, with 8 bases between the two germline ends. Germline V gene sequence: CDR1 ENHRY, CDR2 SYGVKD. CDR3 length: 13 amino acids. CDR3: CAISLEATDTQYF. The CDR3, as DNA: TGTGCCATCAGTCTAGAAGCCACAGATACGCAGTATTTT.